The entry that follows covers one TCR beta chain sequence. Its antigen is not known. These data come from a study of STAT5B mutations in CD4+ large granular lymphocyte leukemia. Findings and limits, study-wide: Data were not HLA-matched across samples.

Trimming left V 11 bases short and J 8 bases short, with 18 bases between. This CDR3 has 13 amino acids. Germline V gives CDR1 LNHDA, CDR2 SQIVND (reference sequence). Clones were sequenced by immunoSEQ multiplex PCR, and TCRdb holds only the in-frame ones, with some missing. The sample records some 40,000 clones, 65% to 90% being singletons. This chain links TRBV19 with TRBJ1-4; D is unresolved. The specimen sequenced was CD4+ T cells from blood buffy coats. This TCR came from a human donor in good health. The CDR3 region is CARLEPPGEKLFF. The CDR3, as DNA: TGTGCCCGACTCGAGCCCCCTGGGGAAAAACTGTTTTTT.